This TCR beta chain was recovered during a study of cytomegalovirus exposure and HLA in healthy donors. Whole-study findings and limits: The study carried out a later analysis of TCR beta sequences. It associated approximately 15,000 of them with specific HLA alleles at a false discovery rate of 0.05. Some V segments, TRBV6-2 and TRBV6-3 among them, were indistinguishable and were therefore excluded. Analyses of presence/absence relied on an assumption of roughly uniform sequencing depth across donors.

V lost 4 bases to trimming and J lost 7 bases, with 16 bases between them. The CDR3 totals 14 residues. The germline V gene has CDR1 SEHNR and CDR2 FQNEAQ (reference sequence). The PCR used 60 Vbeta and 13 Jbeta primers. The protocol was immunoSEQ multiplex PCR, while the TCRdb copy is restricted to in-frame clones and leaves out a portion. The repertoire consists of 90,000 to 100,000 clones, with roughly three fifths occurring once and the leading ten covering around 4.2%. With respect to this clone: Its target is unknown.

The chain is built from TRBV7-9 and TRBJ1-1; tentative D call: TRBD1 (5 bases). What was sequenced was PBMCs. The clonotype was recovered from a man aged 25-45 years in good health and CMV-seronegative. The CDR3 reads CASSYRQPPNEAFF. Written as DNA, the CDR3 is TGTGCCAGCAGCTACAGACAGCCGCCTAATGAAGCTTTCTTT.